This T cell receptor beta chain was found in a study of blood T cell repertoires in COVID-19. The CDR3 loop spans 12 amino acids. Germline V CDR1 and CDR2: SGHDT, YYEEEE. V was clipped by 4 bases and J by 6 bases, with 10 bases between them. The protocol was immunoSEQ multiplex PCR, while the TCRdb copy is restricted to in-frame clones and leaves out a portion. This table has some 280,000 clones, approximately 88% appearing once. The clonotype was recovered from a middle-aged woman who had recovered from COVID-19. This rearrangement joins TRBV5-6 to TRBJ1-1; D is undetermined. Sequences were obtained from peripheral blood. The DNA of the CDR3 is TGTGCCAGCAGCGCTCTCGGGGCTGAAGCTTTCTTT. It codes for CASSALGAEAFF.